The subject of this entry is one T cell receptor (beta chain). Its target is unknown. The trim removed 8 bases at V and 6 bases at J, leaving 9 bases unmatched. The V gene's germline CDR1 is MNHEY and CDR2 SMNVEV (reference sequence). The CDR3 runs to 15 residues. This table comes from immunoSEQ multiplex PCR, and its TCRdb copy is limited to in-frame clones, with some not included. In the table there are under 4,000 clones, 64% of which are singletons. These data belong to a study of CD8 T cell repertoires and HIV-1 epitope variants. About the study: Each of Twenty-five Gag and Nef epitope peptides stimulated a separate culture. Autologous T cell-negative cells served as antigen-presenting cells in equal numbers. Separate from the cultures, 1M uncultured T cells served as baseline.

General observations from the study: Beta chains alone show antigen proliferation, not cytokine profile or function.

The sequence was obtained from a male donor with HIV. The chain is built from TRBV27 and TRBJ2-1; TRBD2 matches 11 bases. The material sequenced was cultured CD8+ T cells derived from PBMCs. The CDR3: CASGLAGGPANEQFF. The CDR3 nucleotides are TGTGCCAGCGGCTTAGCGGGGGGGCCCGCCAATGAGCAGTTCTTC.